This T cell receptor (beta chain) was sequenced in a study of blood T cell repertoires in COVID-19. Across the whole study: Sources were T cells, B-cell-depleted T cells, or PBMCs; the material itself was cDNA or gDNA.

The sample holds a few counts of this clone. The ends lost 5 bases at V and 4 bases at J; junction bases unmatched: 5. Germline loops: CDR1 MNHEY, CDR2 SMNVEV (reference sequence). The CDR3 spans 14 residues. Per the original data handling: Reference gene primer amplification gave nucleated cell count estimates. Libraries were prepared by immunoSEQ multiplex PCR; TCRdb keeps only in-frame clonotypes and omits some of them. V and J calls and clone size come straight from that table; D and trimming were deduced from the DNA. The table lists 100,000 to 120,000 clones, approximately 85% of them singletons.

The receptor was derived from a human donor in a cohort sampled during active COVID-19. The V call is TRBV27, the J call TRBJ2-5, with TRBD2 identical over 9 bases. Source material: peripheral blood. CDR3 nucleotide sequence: TGTGCCAGCAGTCTTTTAGCGGGAGCAGAGACCCAGTACTTC. Translated: CASSLLAGAETQYF.